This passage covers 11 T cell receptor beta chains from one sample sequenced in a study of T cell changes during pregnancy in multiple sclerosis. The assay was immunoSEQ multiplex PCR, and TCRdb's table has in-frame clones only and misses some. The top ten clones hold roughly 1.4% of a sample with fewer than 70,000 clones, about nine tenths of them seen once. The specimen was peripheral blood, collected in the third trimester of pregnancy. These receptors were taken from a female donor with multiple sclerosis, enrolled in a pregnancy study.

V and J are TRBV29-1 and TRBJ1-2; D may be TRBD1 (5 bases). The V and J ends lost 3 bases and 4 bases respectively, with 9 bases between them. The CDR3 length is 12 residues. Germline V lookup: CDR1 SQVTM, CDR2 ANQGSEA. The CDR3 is CSVDGGGYGYTF. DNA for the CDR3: TGCAGCGTTGACGGGGGGGGCTATGGCTACACCTTC.

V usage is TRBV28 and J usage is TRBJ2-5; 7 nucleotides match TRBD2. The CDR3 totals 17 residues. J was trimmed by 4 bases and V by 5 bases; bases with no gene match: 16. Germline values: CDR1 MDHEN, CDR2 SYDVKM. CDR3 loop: CASSPLRTRSGGETQYF. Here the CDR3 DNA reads TGTGCCAGCAGTCCCCTTCGGACTAGATCGGGAGGAGAGACCCAGTACTTC.

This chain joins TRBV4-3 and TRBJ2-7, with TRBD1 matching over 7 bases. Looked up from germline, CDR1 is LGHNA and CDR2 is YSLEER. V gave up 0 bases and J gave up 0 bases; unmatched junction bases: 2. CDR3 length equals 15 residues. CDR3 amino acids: CASSQEQGISYEQYF. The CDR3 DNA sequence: TGCGCCAGCAGCCAAGAACAGGGGATCTCCTACGAGCAGTACTTC.

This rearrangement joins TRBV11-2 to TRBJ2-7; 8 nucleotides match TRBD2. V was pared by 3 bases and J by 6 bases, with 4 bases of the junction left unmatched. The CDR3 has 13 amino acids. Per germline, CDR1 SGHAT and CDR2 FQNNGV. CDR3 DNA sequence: TGTGCCAGCAGCTTCTCGGGGGGGGCCGAGCAGTACTTC. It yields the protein CASSFSGGAEQYF.

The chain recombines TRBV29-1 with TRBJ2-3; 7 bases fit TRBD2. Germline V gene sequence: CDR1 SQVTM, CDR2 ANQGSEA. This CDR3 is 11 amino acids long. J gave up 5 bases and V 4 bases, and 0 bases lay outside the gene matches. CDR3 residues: CSVGGGDTQYF. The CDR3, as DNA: TGCAGCGTTGGGGGGGGAGATACGCAGTATTTT.

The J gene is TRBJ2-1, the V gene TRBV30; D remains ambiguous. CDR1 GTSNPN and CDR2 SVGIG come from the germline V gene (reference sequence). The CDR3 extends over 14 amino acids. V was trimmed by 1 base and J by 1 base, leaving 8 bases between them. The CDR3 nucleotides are TGTGCCTGGAGTGCACTGGTATCCTACAATGAGCAGTTCTTC. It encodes CAWSALVSYNEQFF.

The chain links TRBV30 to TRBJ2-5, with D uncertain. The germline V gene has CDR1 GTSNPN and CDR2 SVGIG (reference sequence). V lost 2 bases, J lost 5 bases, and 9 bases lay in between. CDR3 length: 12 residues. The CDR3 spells CAWSRREETQYF. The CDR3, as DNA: TGTGCCTGGAGTCGTCGCGAGGAGACCCAGTACTTC.

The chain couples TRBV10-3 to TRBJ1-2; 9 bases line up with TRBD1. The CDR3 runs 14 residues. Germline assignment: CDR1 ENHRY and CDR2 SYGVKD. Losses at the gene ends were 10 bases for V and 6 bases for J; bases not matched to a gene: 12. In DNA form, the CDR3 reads TGTGCCACTCGTGCCGGGACAGGGAGTGATGGCTACACCTTC. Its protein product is CATRAGTGSDGYTF.

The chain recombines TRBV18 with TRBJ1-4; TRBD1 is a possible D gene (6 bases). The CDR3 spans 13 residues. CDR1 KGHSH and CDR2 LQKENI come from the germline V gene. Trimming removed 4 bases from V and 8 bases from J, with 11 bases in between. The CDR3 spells CASSRPGDEKLFF. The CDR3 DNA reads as TGTGCCAGCTCACGGCCAGGGGACGAAAAACTGTTTTTT. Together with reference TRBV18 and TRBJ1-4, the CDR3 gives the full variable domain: NAGVMQNPRHLVRRRGQEARLRCSPMKGHSHVYWYRQLPEEGLKFMVYLQKENIIDESGMPKERFSAEFPKEGPSILRIQQVVRGDSAAYFCASSRPGDEKLFFGSGTQLSVL.

In DNA form, the CDR3 reads TGTGCCAGTAGTAGGACAGGGAGGGCTGGGGCCAACGTCCTGACTTTC. This codes for CASSRTGRAGANVLTF. The chain uses TRBV19 and TRBJ2-6, with D possibly TRBD1 on 8 matching bases. Germline assignment: CDR1 LNHDA and CDR2 SQIVND (reference sequence). Trimming took 4 bases from V and 2 from J, leaving 12 bases between them. The CDR3 is 16 residues long. Based on the CDR3 plus reference TRBV19 and TRBJ2-6, the full variable domain is DGGITQSPKYLFRKEGQNVTLSCEQNLNHDAMYWYRQDPGQGLRLIYYSQIVNDFQKGDIAEGYSVSREKKESFPLTVTSAQKNPTAFYLCASSRTGRAGANVLTFGAGSRLTVL.

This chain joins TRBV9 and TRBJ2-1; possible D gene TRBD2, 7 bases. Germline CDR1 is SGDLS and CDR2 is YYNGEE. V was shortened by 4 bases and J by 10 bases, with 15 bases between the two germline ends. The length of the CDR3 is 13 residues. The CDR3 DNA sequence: TGTGCCAGCAGCAAGGGGGGGGCCGGGGAGCAGTTCTTC. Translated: CASSKGGAGEQFF. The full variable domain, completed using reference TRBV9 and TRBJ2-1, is DSGVTQTPKHLITATGQRVTLRCSPRSGDLSVYWYQQSLDQGLQFLIQYYNGEERAKGNILERFSAQQFPDLHSELNLSSLELGDSALYFCASSKGGAGEQFFGPGTRLTVL.